One sample yielded the 10 T cell receptor beta chains listed below, sequenced in a study. TCRdb keeps only in-frame clones here, not all; method: immunoSEQ multiplex PCR. Of roughly 68,000 clones in the sample, about 93% were seen once. Source material: PBMCs. These receptor sequences come from a man aged 35 to 55 with rheumatoid arthritis.

The rearrangement links TRBV30 to TRBJ2-7; D not certain. This CDR3 contains 11 residues. The germline CDR1 and CDR2 sequences are GTSNPN and SVGIG (reference sequence). The V end was cut by 0 bases, the J end by 4 bases, with 4 bases between. This CDR3 reads CAWSVLYEQYF. The CDR3 nucleotides are TGTGCCTGGAGTGTACTTTACGAGCAGTACTTC. The full variable domain, its missing parts supplied by reference TRBV30 and TRBJ2-7, is SQTIHQWPATLVQPVGSPLSLECTVEGTSNPNLYWYRQAAGRGLQLLFYSVGIGQISSEVPQNLSASRPQDRQFILSSKKLLLSDSGFYLCAWSVLYEQYFGPGTRLTVT.

V and J are TRBV19 and TRBJ2-4; D is perhaps TRBD2 (5 bases). Germline V lookup: CDR1 LNHDA, CDR2 SQIVND (reference sequence). The CDR3 is 14 amino acids. Trimming stripped 4 bases from V and 8 bases from J, with 15 bases between. DNA for the CDR3: TGTGCCAGTAGTAGAGGGAAGGTGGCGGACATTCAGTACTTC. Translation: CASSRGKVADIQYF.

This chain uses TRBV6-2 or TRBV6-3 with TRBJ1-5; a possible D gene is TRBD1 (6 bases). The CDR3 covers 19 residues. Trimming took off 4 bases at V and 0 bases at J, with 22 bases between the two ends. Germline V gene sequence: CDR1 MNHEY, CDR2 SVGEGT. The CDR3 loop is CASSSAGGPPNYSNQPQHF. As DNA, the CDR3 is TGTGCCAGCAGTTCCGCCGGGGGGCCACCAAACTATAGCAATCAGCCCCAGCATTTT.

This chain links TRBV7-3 with TRBJ1-1; TRBD1 matches 8 bases. Germline lookup yields CDR1 SGHTA and CDR2 FQGTGA. This CDR3 is 15 amino acids long. Trimming at V came to 0 bases and at J to 5 bases, leaving 5 bases not matched to a gene. CDR3 nucleotides: TGTGCCAGCAGCTTAACCAGGGGGCGGGCTACTGAAGCTTTCTTT. This gives the protein CASSLTRGRATEAFF.

The chain recombines TRBV4-1 with TRBJ2-7, with 9 bases that match TRBD2. Germline lookup yields CDR1 MGHRA and CDR2 YSYEKL. The CDR3 has 17 residues. Germline trimming cut 5 bases from V and 2 bases from J; bases unmatched to any gene: 13. The CDR3 region has the DNA TGCGCCAGCAGCAGAGGGGCTAGCGGGACCCAGACCTACGAGCAGTACTTC. Residues: CASSRGASGTQTYEQYF.

This rearrangement joins TRBV6-6 to TRBJ1-1; no clear D. This CDR3 has 14 residues. The V gene's germline CDR1 is MNHNY and CDR2 SVGAGI (reference sequence). The V and J ends lost 6 bases and 1 base respectively, with 12 bases between them. CDR3 in amino acids: CASRYPYQNTEAFF. The CDR3 bases are TGTGCCAGCAGATATCCTTATCAGAACACTGAAGCTTTCTTT.

The rearrangement uses TRBV19 and TRBJ1-4; perhaps TRBD1 as D (6 bases). Germline CDR1 reads LNHDA; CDR2 reads SQIVND (reference sequence). With 9 bases removed from V and 8 bases from J, the gap between germline ends came to 16 bases. The CDR3 has 13 residues. This chain's CDR3 is CASHREVGEKLFF. The CDR3 nucleotides read TGTGCCAGCCACAGGGAGGTAGGGGAAAAACTGTTTTTT.

The chain combines TRBV6-4 with TRBJ2-1; 8 nucleotides line up with TRBD2. V dropped 3 bases and J dropped 1; count of bases not matched to a gene: 2. CDR3 length: 15 residues. Germline CDR1 MRHNA, CDR2 SNTAGT. The CDR3 sequence: CASSERGGSYNEQFF. CDR3 nucleotide sequence: TGTGCCAGCAGTGAACGGGGGGGTTCCTACAATGAGCAGTTCTTC.

V is TRBV6-5 and J is TRBJ2-7; 8 nucleotides match TRBD2. Germline assignment: CDR1 MNHEY and CDR2 SVGAGI. This CDR3 has 12 residues. V lost 6 bases, J lost 6 bases, and 4 bases stayed unmatched. As DNA, the CDR3 is TGTGCCAGCAGGCCCGGGGGGGGCGAGCAGTACTTC. The encoded protein is CASRPGGGEQYF.

The chain carries TRBV7-6 and TRBJ2-1; 7 positions agree with TRBD2. The V gene end was trimmed by 1 base and the J gene end by 2 bases; junction bases not matched to a gene: 8. Germline assignment: CDR1 SGHVS and CDR2 FNYEAQ. The CDR3 contains 17 residues. CDR3 amino acids: CASSLVPRELTYNEQFF. In nucleotides, the CDR3 is TGTGCCAGCAGCTTAGTTCCGCGGGAGCTAACCTACAATGAGCAGTTCTTC. Full variable domain (missing parts from reference TRBV7-6 and TRBJ2-1): GAGVSQSPRYKVTKRGQDVALRCDPISGHVSLYWYRQALGQGPEFLTYFNYEAQQDKSGLPNDRFSAERPEGSISTLTIQRTEQRDSAMYRCASSLVPRELTYNEQFFGPGTRLTVL.